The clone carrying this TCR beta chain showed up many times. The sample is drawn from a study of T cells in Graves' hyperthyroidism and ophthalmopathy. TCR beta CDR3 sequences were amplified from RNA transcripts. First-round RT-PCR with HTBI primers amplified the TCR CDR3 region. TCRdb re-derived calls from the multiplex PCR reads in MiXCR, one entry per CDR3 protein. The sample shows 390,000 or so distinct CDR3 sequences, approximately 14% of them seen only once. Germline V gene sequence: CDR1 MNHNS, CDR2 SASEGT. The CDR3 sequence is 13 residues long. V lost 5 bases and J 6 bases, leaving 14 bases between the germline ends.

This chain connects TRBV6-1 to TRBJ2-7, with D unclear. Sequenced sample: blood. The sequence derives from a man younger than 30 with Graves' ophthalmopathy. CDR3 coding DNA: TGTGCCAGCAGTTATTTAGGTACGGTCGAGCAGTACTTC. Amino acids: CASSYLGTVEQYF.